This TCR beta chain was recovered during a study of blood T cell repertoires in COVID-19. Germline CDR1 reads WNHNN; CDR2 reads SYGVQD (reference sequence). This CDR3 comprises 14 residues. Trimming took off 5 bases at V and 3 bases at J, with 13 bases between the two ends. The data were produced by immunoSEQ multiplex PCR, yet TCRdb's version contains in-frame clones alone and is incomplete. The sample holds about 210,000 clones; approximately 84% are singletons and the top ten take 6.5% to 9%. The sequenced material came from peripheral blood. This rearrangement joins TRBV10-1 to TRBJ2-5; TRBD1 is a possible D gene (6 bases). This sequence was found in a woman between 45 and 60 years old with active or convalescent COVID-19. CDR3 sequence reads: CASSIQGPEETQYF. In nucleotides, the CDR3 is TGCGCCAGCAGTATTCAGGGGCCTGAAGAGACCCAGTACTTC.